The 6 T cell receptor beta chains given below trace back to one sample, sequenced in a study of beta chain features in type 1 diabetes. TCRB transcripts that were expressed got sequenced, as all of the isolated RNA had been reverse transcribed. Here immunoSEQ multiplex PCR was the method, and the copy in TCRdb shows in-frame clones only, minus some. The sample includes more than 150,000 clones, less than 15% of them seen just once. Sample: central memory CD4+ T cells from blood. The source is a woman under 30 in good health.

V usage is TRBV5-1 and J usage is TRBJ1-5, with no clear D. The germline V gene encodes CDR1 SGHRS and CDR2 YFSETQ. This CDR3 is built from 15 residues. V was trimmed by 0 bases and J by 1 base, leaving 8 bases between them. The CDR3 protein is CASSLAPESNQPQHF. The CDR3 bases are TGCGCCAGCAGCTTGGCTCCGGAGAGCAATCAGCCCCAGCATTTT.

The chain carries TRBV30 and TRBJ2-1; TRBD1 is a possible D gene (5 bases). The CDR3 sequence is 14 residues long. Deletions cut 3 bases from V and 4 bases from J, with 13 bases between. CDR1 and CDR2 from the germline V gene are GTSNPN and SVGIG (reference sequence). The DNA for the CDR3 is TGTGCCTGGAGGCGTAAGGGGTCATACAATGAGCAGTTCTTC. Its protein is CAWRRKGSYNEQFF.

The J gene is TRBJ2-1, the V gene TRBV11-3, with unresolved D. Germline CDR1 reads SGHNT; CDR2 reads YENEEA. The CDR3 spans 15 residues. With 1 base removed from V and 1 base from J, the gap between germline ends came to 8 bases. CDR3 DNA: TGTGCCAGCAGCTTAGGTGGCTGGTCCTACAATGAGCAGTTCTTC. This codes for CASSLGGWSYNEQFF.

This clone was seen only a few times. V usage is TRBV4-3 and J usage is TRBJ2-7; D uncertain. The V end lost 0 bases, the J end lost 8 bases, and 8 bases lay between the germline ends. The CDR3 loop spans 12 amino acids. The germline gives CDR1 LGHNA, CDR2 YSLEER. The CDR3, as DNA: TGCGCCAGCAGCCAAGATTGGGCTAAGCAGTACTTC. Protein product: CASSQDWAKQYF.

The V and J genes are TRBV28 and TRBJ1-4; unclear D gene. V lost 5 bases and J 8 bases, leaving 9 bases between the germline ends. The length of the CDR3 is 12 residues. Germline values: CDR1 MDHEN, CDR2 SYDVKM. The CDR3: CASSNAREKLFF. The DNA for the CDR3 is TGTGCCAGCAGTAACGCACGGGAAAAACTGTTTTTT.

This clone came up a few times. The chain is built from TRBV10-3 and TRBJ2-1; 12 bases align to TRBD2. The germline V gene encodes CDR1 ENHRY and CDR2 SYGVKD. The CDR3 is 18 residues long. V lost 3 bases and J lost 5; bases outside the gene matches: 11. In DNA form, the CDR3 reads TGTGCCATCAGTGAATCTGTGACTAGCGGGAGTATGAACAATGAGCAGTTCTTC. This sequence encodes CAISESVTSGSMNNEQFF.